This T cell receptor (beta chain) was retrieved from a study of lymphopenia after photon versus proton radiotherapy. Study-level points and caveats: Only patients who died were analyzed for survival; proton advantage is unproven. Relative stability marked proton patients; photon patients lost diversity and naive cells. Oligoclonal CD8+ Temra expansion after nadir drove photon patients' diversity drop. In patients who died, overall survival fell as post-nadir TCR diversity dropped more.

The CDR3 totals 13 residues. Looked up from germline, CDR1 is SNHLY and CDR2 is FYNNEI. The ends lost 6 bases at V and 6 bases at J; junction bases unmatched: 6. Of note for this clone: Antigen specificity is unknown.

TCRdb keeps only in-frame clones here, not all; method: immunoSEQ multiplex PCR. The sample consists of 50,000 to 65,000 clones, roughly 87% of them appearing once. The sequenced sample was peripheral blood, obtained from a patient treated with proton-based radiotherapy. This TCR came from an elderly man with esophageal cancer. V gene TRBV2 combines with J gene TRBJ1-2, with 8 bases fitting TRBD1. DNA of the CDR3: TGTGCCAGCAGGACAGGGGTTGTGGATGGCTACACCTTC. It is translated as CASRTGVVDGYTF. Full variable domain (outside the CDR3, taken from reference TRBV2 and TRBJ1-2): EPEVTQTPSHQVTQMGQEVILRCVPISNHLYFYWYRQILGQKVEFLVSFYNNEISEKSEIFDDQFSVERPDGSNFTLKIRSTKLEDSAMYFCASRTGVVDGYTFGSGTRLTVV.